The T cell receptor beta chain under discussion was sequenced for a study of T cell clonotyping in hematopoietic cell transplantation. TCRdb keeps only in-frame clones here, not all; method: immunoSEQ multiplex PCR. The sample holds 15,000 to 20,000 clones; more than 70% are singletons and the top ten take roughly 4.2%. Study-level findings and limits: Higher Inverse Simpson Index values in graft donor and pretransplant recipient predicted broader posttransplant TCR diversity.

Germline V gene sequence: CDR1 LGHNA, CDR2 YSLEER. The V segment lost 3 bases and the J segment 10 bases; nucleotides outside the gene matches: 3. The CDR3 covers 13 residues. As for this clone: Its antigen is currently unknown.

The sample consisted of PBMCs, taken 100 days after allogeneic stem cell transplant. The genes are TRBV4-3 and TRBJ1-6, with 7 bases that match TRBD1. This receptor was identified in a male patient between 60 and 69 years old who had an allogeneic stem cell transplant from a related donor, so the T cells may come from the graft donor. Some clones in this sample may be carry-over from other donors' samples. Here the CDR3 DNA reads TGCGCCAGCAGCCAGGACAGGAGATCACCCCTCCACTTT. Amino acids: CASSQDRRSPLHF.